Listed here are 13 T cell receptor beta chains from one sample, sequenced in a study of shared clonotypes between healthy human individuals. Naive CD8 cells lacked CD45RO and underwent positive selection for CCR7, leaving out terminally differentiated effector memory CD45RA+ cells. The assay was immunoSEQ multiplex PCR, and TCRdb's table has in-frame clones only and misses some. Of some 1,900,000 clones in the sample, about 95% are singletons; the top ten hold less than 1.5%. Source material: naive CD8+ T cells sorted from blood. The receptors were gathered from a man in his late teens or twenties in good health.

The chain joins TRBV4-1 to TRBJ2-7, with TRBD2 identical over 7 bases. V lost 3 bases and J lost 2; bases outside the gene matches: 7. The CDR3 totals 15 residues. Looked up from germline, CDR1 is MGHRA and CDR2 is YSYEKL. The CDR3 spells CASSQSPAGTYEQYF. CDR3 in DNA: TGCGCCAGCAGCCAGTCACCAGCGGGGACCTACGAGCAGTACTTC.

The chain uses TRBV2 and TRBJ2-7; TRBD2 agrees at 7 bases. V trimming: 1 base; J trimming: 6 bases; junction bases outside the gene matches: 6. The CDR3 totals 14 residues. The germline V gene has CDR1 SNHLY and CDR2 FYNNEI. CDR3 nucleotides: TGTGCCAGCAGTGAAGACCAGCGGGAAGGCGAGCAGTACTTC. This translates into CASSEDQREGEQYF.

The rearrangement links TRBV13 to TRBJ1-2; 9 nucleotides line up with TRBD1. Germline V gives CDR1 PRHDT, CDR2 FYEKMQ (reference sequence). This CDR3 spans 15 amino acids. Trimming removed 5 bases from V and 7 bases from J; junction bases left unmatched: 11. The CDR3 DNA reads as TGTGCCAGCAGCACCCGGGACAGGGTACGGCGTGGCTACACCTTC. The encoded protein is CASSTRDRVRRGYTF.

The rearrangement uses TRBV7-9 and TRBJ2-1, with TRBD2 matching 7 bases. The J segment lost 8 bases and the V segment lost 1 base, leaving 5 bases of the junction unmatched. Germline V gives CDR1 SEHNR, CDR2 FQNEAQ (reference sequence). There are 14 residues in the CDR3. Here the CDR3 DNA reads TGTGCCAGCAGCTTAGGACTAGCCTTCGATGAGCAGTTCTTC. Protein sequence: CASSLGLAFDEQFF.

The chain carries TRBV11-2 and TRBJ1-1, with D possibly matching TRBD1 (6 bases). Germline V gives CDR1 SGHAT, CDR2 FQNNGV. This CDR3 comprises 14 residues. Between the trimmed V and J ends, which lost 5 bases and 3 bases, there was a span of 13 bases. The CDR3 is CASSHTGFDTEAFF. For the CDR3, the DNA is TGTGCCAGCAGCCACACAGGGTTTGACACTGAAGCTTTCTTT. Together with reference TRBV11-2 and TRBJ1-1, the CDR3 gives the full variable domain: EAGVAQSPRYKIIEKRQSVAFWCNPISGHATLYWYQQILGQGPKLLIQFQNNGVVDDSQLPKDRFSAERLKGVDSTLKIQPAKLEDSAVYLCASSHTGFDTEAFFGQGTRLTVV.

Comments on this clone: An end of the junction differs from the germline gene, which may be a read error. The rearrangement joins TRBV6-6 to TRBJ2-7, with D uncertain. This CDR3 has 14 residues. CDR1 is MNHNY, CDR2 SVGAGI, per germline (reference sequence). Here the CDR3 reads CASSYVEYSHEQYF. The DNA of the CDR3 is TGTGCCAGCAGTTACGTGGAGTACTCCCACGAGCAGTACTTC.

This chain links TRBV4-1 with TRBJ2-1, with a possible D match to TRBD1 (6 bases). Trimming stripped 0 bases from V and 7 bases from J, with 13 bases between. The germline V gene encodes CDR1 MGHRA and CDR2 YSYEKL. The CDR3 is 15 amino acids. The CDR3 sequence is CASSQDRGLGNEQFF. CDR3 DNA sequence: TGCGCCAGCAGCCAAGACAGGGGCCTTGGGAATGAGCAGTTCTTC.

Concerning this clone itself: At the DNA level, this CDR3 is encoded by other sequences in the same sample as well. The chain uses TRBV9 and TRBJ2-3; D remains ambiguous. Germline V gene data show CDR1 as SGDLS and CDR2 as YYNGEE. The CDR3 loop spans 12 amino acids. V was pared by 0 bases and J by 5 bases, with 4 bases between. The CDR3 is CASSVGLDTQYF. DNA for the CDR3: TGTGCCAGCAGCGTAGGCCTAGATACGCAGTATTTT.

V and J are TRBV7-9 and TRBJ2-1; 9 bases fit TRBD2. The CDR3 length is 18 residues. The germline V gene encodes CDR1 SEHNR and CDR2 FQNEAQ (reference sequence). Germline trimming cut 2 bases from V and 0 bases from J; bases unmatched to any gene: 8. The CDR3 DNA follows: TGTGCCAGCAGCTTACTCGCGGGAGGGTCGGGCTCCTACAATGAGCAGTTCTTC. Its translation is CASSLLAGGSGSYNEQFF.

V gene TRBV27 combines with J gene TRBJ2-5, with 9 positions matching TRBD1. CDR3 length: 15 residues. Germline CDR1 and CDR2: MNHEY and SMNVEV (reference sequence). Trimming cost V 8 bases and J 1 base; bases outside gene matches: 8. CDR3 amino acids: CASSPGQGFQETQYF. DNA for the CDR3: TGTGCCAGCTCTCCGGGACAGGGCTTCCAAGAGACCCAGTACTTC.

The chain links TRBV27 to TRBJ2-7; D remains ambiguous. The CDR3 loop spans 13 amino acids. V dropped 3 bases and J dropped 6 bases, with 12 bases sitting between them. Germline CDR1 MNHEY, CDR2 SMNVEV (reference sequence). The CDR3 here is CASSFGRIGEQYF. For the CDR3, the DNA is TGTGCCAGCAGTTTCGGGCGAATTGGCGAGCAGTACTTC.

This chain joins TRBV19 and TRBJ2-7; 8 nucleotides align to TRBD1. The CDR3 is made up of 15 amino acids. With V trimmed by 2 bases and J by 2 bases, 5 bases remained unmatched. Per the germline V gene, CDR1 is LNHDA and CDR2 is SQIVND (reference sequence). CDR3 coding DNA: TGTGCCAGTAGTATAACACCGGGACAGGCCTACGAGCAGTACTTC. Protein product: CASSITPGQAYEQYF.

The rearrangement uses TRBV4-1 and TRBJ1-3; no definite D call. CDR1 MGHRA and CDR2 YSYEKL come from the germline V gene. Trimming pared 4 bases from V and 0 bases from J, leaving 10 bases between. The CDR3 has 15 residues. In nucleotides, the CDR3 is TGCGCCAGCAGCCCCACGGCGAGCTCTGGAAACACCATATATTTT. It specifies CASSPTASSGNTIYF.